This T cell receptor (beta chain) comes out of a study of vaccination and CD4 T cells after COVID-19. Across the study: With a range of 35 to 161, the median interval from diagnosis to drawing post-COVID samples was roughly 110 days.

The Oncomine TCR Beta short-read assay sequenced DNA from cultured CD4+ T cells. TCRdb recomputed calls from the PCR reads with MiXCR, one row per CDR3 protein. The sample has almost 15,000 distinct CDR3 sequences, about 76% seen once. A word on this clonotype: Its antigen is undetermined.

Treatment denoted: roughly 11-day PBMC culture with coronavirus spike peptide pools or control peptides (ViraFEST assay). ViraFEST enlarged antigen-specific T cell populations with peptide pools and afterwards sequenced TCRs. By negative selection, CD4+ T cells were isolated once culture had run for less than 13 days. The CDR3 runs to 13 residues. V gave up 5 bases and J gave up 3 bases; unmatched junction bases: 7. Germline CDR1 reads SQVTM; CDR2 reads ANQGSEA. Sequenced material: CD4+ T cells from blood, cultured in vitro. The V call is TRBV29-1, the J call TRBJ2-7; 7 bases align to TRBD2. The TCR originated in a human donor who had recovered from COVID-19. DNA of the CDR3: TGCAGCGTTACGACTAGCAGCAACTACGAGCAGTACTTC. Translating gives CSVTTSSNYEQYF.